This passage covers 22 T cell receptor beta chains from one sample sequenced in a study of T cells in Graves' hyperthyroidism and ophthalmopathy. TCR beta CDR3 regions were amplified from RNA transcripts. HTBI primers were used for first-round RT-PCR of the TCR CDR3. MiXCR, applied by TCRdb to the multiplex PCR reads, yields one record per CDR3 protein. The sample has some 370,000 distinct CDR3 sequences; more than 12% are singletons. The source material was blood. These receptor sequences come from a man aged 50-60 years with Graves' ophthalmopathy.

At least ten counts were recorded for this clonotype. This chain joins TRBV7-6 and TRBJ2-1; D remains unclear. The CDR3 contains 12 residues. Germline V CDR1 and CDR2: SGHVS, FNYEAQ. With 1 base removed from V and 10 bases from J, the gap between germline ends came to 8 bases. CDR3 residues: CASSLGSYEQFF. The DNA of the CDR3 is TGTGCCAGCAGCTTAGGGAGTTACGAGCAGTTCTTC.

This clonotype was found many times. This chain joins TRBV28 and TRBJ2-7; 9 nucleotides align to TRBD1. Germline V gene lookup returns CDR1 MDHEN and CDR2 SYDVKM. Losses at the gene ends were 8 bases for V and 1 base for J; bases not matched to a gene: 6. The CDR3 is made up of 14 amino acids. CDR3 sequence reads: CASGGGQGSYEQYF. CDR3 DNA sequence: TGTGCCAGCGGGGGGGGACAGGGATCCTACGAGCAGTACTTC.

This clonotype occurred many times. V and J are TRBV28 and TRBJ2-3; 10 bases fit TRBD1. Trimming took 7 bases from V and 6 from J; bases not matched to a gene: 10. Looked up from germline, CDR1 is MDHEN and CDR2 is SYDVKM. CDR3 length: 15 amino acids. CDR3 DNA: TGTGCCAGCACTGGGACAGGGGTGTACAGCGATACGCAGTATTTT. Its protein is CASTGTGVYSDTQYF.

This clonotype was recorded only once. Just one base apart from a much larger clone, this may be a read error. This chain connects TRBV10-3 to TRBJ2-5, with TRBD2 matching over 7 bases. Trimming at V came to 6 bases and at J to 9 bases, leaving 10 bases not matched to a gene. This CDR3 region has 13 residues. CDR1 and CDR2 from the germline V gene are ENHRY and SYGVKD. CDR3 in amino acids: CAISNRIREAQYF. DNA of the CDR3: TGTGCCATCAGCAACAGGATCCGGGAGGCCCAGTACTTC.

This clonotype was observed many times. The gene calls are TRBV28 and TRBJ2-1, with D possibly TRBD2 on 5 matching bases. CDR1 and CDR2 (germline): MDHEN, SYDVKM. Trimming removed 2 bases from V and 9 bases from J, with 8 bases in between. The CDR3 contains 12 residues. For the CDR3, the DNA is TGTGCCAGCAGTTTACCTCGGGGTGAGCAGTTCTTC. Amino acids: CASSLPRGEQFF.

The chain combines TRBV10-2 with TRBJ2-3; D remains ambiguous. CDR1 is WSHSY, CDR2 SAAADI, per germline. The length of the CDR3 is 12 residues. Trimming took 0 bases from V and 7 from J, leaving 5 bases between them. CDR3 nucleotide sequence: TGCGCCAGCAGTGAGTCGTTAAATACGCAGTATTTT. Amino acid sequence: CASSESLNTQYF.

This clonotype has at least ten counts. The chain links TRBV20-1 to TRBJ2-7; 9 nucleotides match TRBD2. Germline V lookup: CDR1 DFQATT, CDR2 SNEGSKA (reference sequence). This CDR3 has 14 amino acids. V was clipped by 6 bases and J by 0 bases; unmatched bases: 6. CDR3 loop: CSARLAEGSYEQYF. CDR3 nucleotides: TGCAGTGCGAGACTAGCGGAGGGCTCCTACGAGCAGTACTTC.

This clonotype came up many times. V usage is TRBV28 and J usage is TRBJ2-7, with 9 bases fitting TRBD1. This CDR3 is built from 14 residues. V gave up 5 bases and J gave up 1 base; unmatched junction bases: 3. Germline CDR1 is MDHEN and CDR2 is SYDVKM. The CDR3 loop is CASSQQGASYEQYF. In nucleotides, the CDR3 is TGTGCCAGCAGTCAACAGGGGGCGTCCTACGAGCAGTACTTC. The variable domain in full, completed from reference TRBV28 and TRBJ2-7, reads DVKVTQSSRYLVKRTGEKVFLECVQDMDHENMFWYRQDPGLGLRLIYFSYDVKMKEKGDIPEGYSVSREKKERFSLILESASTNQTSMYLCASSQQGASYEQYFGPGTRLTVT.

This clonotype was counted at least ten times. The chain joins TRBV28 to TRBJ2-3; 7 bases map to TRBD1. Germline values: CDR1 MDHEN, CDR2 SYDVKM. The V gene end was trimmed by 6 bases and the J gene end by 0 bases; junction bases not matched to a gene: 6. The CDR3 length is 15 residues. The CDR3 sequence is CASRRQGSSTDTQYF. The CDR3 bases are TGTGCCAGCAGAAGACAGGGCTCTAGCACAGATACGCAGTATTTT.

In this sample, this clonotype turned up many times. The chain has TRBV11-1 and TRBJ2-7; the D is unclear. The germline V gene encodes CDR1 SGHAT and CDR2 FQDESV (reference sequence). The CDR3 spans 13 residues. Trimming took 4 bases from V and 6 from J, leaving 13 bases between them. CDR3 bases: TGTGCCAGCAGCTCCCAAAACCGTGGCGAGCAGTACTTC. Its protein is CASSSQNRGEQYF.

This clonotype appeared many times. The V and J genes are TRBV29-1 and TRBJ2-7, with 7 bases identical to TRBD1. This CDR3 comprises 11 residues. Trimming cost V 7 bases and J 1 base; bases outside gene matches: 1. Germline-derived CDR1 and CDR2 are SQVTM and ANQGSEA. This chain's CDR3 is CSAGQSYEQYF. The CDR3 coding sequence is TGCAGCGCGGGACAGTCCTACGAGCAGTACTTC.

At least ten counts were recorded for this clonotype. J is TRBJ2-7 and V is TRBV12-3 or TRBV12-4; no definite D call. The CDR3 spans 12 residues. The V end lost 6 bases, the J end lost 4 bases, and 10 bases lay between the germline ends. CDR3 sequence: CASSFTIYEQYF. CDR3 DNA: TGTGCCAGCAGCTTCACTATTTACGAGCAGTACTTC.

For this clonotype: This sequence may be a read error, since a much larger clone differs from it by one base. The chain has TRBV2 and TRBJ2-3; tentatively, D is TRBD1 or TRBD2 (8 bases each). This CDR3 is 14 amino acids long. Germline CDR1 reads SNHLY; CDR2 reads FYNNEI. The CDR3 sequence is CAGKLAAGTGTQYF. The CDR3 bases are TGTGCCGGTAAACTAGCGGCGGGGACAGGTACGCAGTATTTT.

This clonotype was picked up many times. J is TRBJ1-2 and V is TRBV30; no firm D call. The V and J ends lost 0 bases and 8 bases respectively, with 13 bases between them. Germline V gene sequence: CDR1 GTSNPN, CDR2 SVGIG (reference sequence). The CDR3 is 13 amino acids. The CDR3 reads CAWSVLAGNGYTF. The CDR3 nucleotides are TGTGCCTGGAGTGTATTGGCCGGGAACGGCTACACCTTC.

A word on this clonotype: An end of the junction differs from the germline gene, which may be a read error. V is TRBV25-1 and J is TRBJ2-3; 9 nucleotides line up with TRBD2. Germline CDR1 reads MGHDK; CDR2 reads SYGVNS. The CDR3 is 17 amino acids. The DNA of the CDR3 is TGTGCCAGTAGTGACCTCCAGCAGCGGGAGGTCTCAGATACGCAGTATTTT. Translation: CASSDLQQREVSDTQYF.

This clonotype was recorded many times. The chain links TRBV7-2 to TRBJ2-3; D unclear. Per germline, CDR1 SGHTA and CDR2 FQGNSA. The ends were cut back, 2 bases at V and 5 bases at J, with 5 bases in the middle. The CDR3 is made up of 12 amino acids. CDR3 sequence reads: CASSLNLDTQYF. The CDR3 region has the DNA TGTGCCAGCAGCTTAAATTTAGATACGCAGTATTTT.

V usage is TRBV2 and J usage is TRBJ2-3, with D perhaps TRBD2 (5 bases). The CDR3 totals 12 residues. V was shortened by 7 bases and J by 9 bases, with 14 bases between the two germline ends. CDR1 SNHLY and CDR2 FYNNEI come from the germline V gene. CDR3 sequence: CASIGPRETQYF. CDR3 nucleotide sequence: TGTGCCAGCATCGGGCCACGGGAAACGCAGTATTTT. Full variable domain (missing parts from reference TRBV2 and TRBJ2-3): EPEVTQTPSHQVTQMGQEVILRCVPISNHLYFYWYRQILGQKVEFLVSFYNNEISEKSEIFDDQFSVERPDGSNFTLKIRSTKLEDSAMYFCASIGPRETQYFGPGTRLTVL.

This clonotype was seen repeatedly, ten times or more. CDR3 nucleotide sequence: TGCAGCGTCCGAGACAGGGGCAACAATGAGCAGTTCTTC. Its protein product is CSVRDRGNNEQFF. The chain has TRBV29-1 and TRBJ2-1; 8 bases line up with TRBD1. With V trimmed by 6 bases and J by 5 bases, 6 bases remained unmatched. Germline CDR1 and CDR2: SQVTM and ANQGSEA. CDR3 length equals 13 residues.

This clonotype was recorded many times. The chain is built from TRBV2 and TRBJ2-1, with D perhaps TRBD1 (5 bases). With 1 base removed from V and 4 bases from J, the gap between germline ends came to 11 bases. Germline CDR1 SNHLY, CDR2 FYNNEI. The CDR3 sequence is 15 residues long. The CDR3 here is CASSEGLGQYNEQFF. DNA of the CDR3: TGTGCCAGCAGTGAAGGGCTAGGACAATACAATGAGCAGTTCTTC.

This clonotype was found many times. J is TRBJ1-3 and V is TRBV3-1; D is uncertain. The CDR3 has 16 residues. Trimming removed 1 base from V and 0 bases from J, with 10 bases in between. CDR1 is LGHDT and CDR2 is YNNKEL in the germline V gene (reference sequence). Here the CDR3 reads CASSQVARSSGNTIYF. CDR3 nucleotides: TGTGCCAGCAGCCAAGTGGCCCGGAGCTCTGGAAACACCATATATTTT.

This clonotype was seen a few times. The rearrangement links TRBV6-1 to TRBJ2-7; D might be TRBD1 (6 bases). The V and J ends lost 5 bases and 2 bases respectively, with 13 bases between them. The CDR3 contains 14 residues. Germline-derived CDR1 and CDR2 are MNHNS and SASEGT. This CDR3 reads CASSPRDIAYEQYF. The CDR3, as DNA: TGTGCCAGCAGTCCCAGGGACATAGCCTACGAGCAGTACTTC.

This clonotype was observed many times. The chain couples TRBV18 to TRBJ2-2; TRBD1 is a possible D gene (6 bases). CDR3 length equals 15 residues. Trimming removed 2 bases from V and 6 bases from J, with 13 bases in between. The germline CDR1 and CDR2 sequences are KGHSH and LQKENI. The CDR3 loop reads CASSPISQGPGELFF. The CDR3 region has the DNA TGTGCCAGCTCACCAATCTCGCAGGGGCCCGGGGAGCTGTTTTTT.